These 28 T cell receptor beta chains were all obtained from the same sample, sequenced in a study of OX40 agonist ivuxolimab in advanced cancers. TCRdb keeps only in-frame clones here, not all; method: immunoSEQ multiplex PCR. The table has approximately 98,000 clones, around 90% seen once; the top ten hold 0.66%. Sample: CD4+ or CD8+ T cells sorted from blood, taken in a trial of the OX40 agonist ivuxolimab. All receptors derive from an adult with an advanced solid tumor such as melanoma, head and neck, liver or kidney cancer.

This chain uses TRBV18 with TRBJ1-6; D call uncertain. V lost 3 bases and J 6 bases, leaving 3 bases between the germline ends. The germline CDR1 and CDR2 sequences are KGHSH and LQKENI. The CDR3 sequence is 12 residues long. The DNA of the CDR3 is TGTGCCAGCTCACCTCCTAATTCACCCCTCCACTTT. Translating it yields CASSPPNSPLHF. Variable domain in full (rest from reference TRBV18 and TRBJ1-6): NAGVMQNPRHLVRRRGQEARLRCSPMKGHSHVYWYRQLPEEGLKFMVYLQKENIIDESGMPKERFSAEFPKEGPSILRIQQVVRGDSAAYFCASSPPNSPLHFGNGTRLTVT.

The V gene is TRBV5-4, the J gene TRBJ2-7; the match to TRBD1 covers 10 bases. The germline CDR1 and CDR2 sequences are SGHNT and YYREEE (reference sequence). The CDR3 loop spans 16 amino acids. Unmatched junction bases numbered 12, after V lost 3 bases and J lost 6 bases. The CDR3 DNA reads as TGTGCCAGCAGCTGGCTCCGGACAGGGGGAATTGGCGAGCAGTACTTC. Encoded protein: CASSWLRTGGIGEQYF.

This clone was seen only a few times. The rearrangement joins TRBV12-5 to TRBJ2-7; the D gene is possibly TRBD1 (5 bases). Trimming stripped 4 bases from V and 0 bases from J, with 13 bases between. This CDR3 region has 15 residues. From germline, CDR1 is LGHNT and CDR2 FRNRAP. In DNA form, the CDR3 reads TGTGCTAGTGGTTCCCACCGGACACACTCCTACGAGCAGTACTTC. Its translation is CASGSHRTHSYEQYF. The full variable domain, with the rest looked up from reference TRBV12-5 and TRBJ2-7, is DARVTQTPRHKVTEMGQEVTMRCQPILGHNTVFWYRQTMMQGLELLAYFRNRAPLDDSGMPKDRFSAEMPDATLATLKIQPSEPRDSAVYFCASGSHRTHSYEQYFGPGTRLTVT.

This sequence joins TRBV19 and TRBJ2-7, with 12 bases that match TRBD2. The J segment lost 5 bases and the V segment lost 3 bases, leaving 2 bases of the junction unmatched. Germline V lookup: CDR1 LNHDA, CDR2 SQIVND (reference sequence). This CDR3 has 14 residues. The CDR3 region is CASSIGLAGNEQYF. CDR3 nucleotides: TGTGCCAGTAGTATCGGACTAGCGGGGAACGAGCAGTACTTC.

The J gene is TRBJ2-1, the V gene TRBV19; TRBD2 aligns across 11 bases. Germline lookup yields CDR1 LNHDA and CDR2 SQIVND (reference sequence). V trimming: 4 bases; J trimming: 2 bases; junction bases outside the gene matches: 1. This CDR3 region has 15 residues. The CDR3 coding sequence is TGTGCCAGTAGTAAACTAGCGGGGGCCTACAATGAGCAGTTCTTC. As protein: CASSKLAGAYNEQFF. Drawing the rest from reference TRBV19 and TRBJ2-1, the complete variable domain is DGGITQSPKYLFRKEGQNVTLSCEQNLNHDAMYWYRQDPGQGLRLIYYSQIVNDFQKGDIAEGYSVSREKKESFPLTVTSAQKNPTAFYLCASSKLAGAYNEQFFGPGTRLTVL.

CDR3: CASSVEGHEQFF. As DNA, the CDR3 is TGTGCCAGCAGCGTAGAGGGTCATGAGCAGTTCTTC. V and J are TRBV9 and TRBJ2-1; no clear D. The CDR3 has 12 amino acids. Per germline, CDR1 SGDLS and CDR2 YYNGEE. Trimming took off 0 bases at V and 8 bases at J, with 6 bases between the two ends.

V usage is TRBV5-1 and J usage is TRBJ2-7; 8 bases fit TRBD1. Unmatched junction bases numbered 3, after V lost 0 bases and J lost 1 base. The CDR3 covers 15 residues. Germline CDR1 is SGHRS and CDR2 is YFSETQ. In DNA form, the CDR3 reads TGCGCCAGCAGCTTGGGTGACAGGGGTTCCTACGAGCAGTACTTC. Its translation: CASSLGDRGSYEQYF.

The chain combines TRBV14 with TRBJ2-7; D perhaps matches TRBD2 (5 bases). CDR3 length: 16 amino acids. The germline V gene encodes CDR1 SGHDN and CDR2 FVKESK. Trimming pared 0 bases from V and 3 bases from J, leaving 15 bases between. The DNA of the CDR3 is TGTGCCAGCAGCCAAGACTATCCGGACTCGGACTACGAGCAGTACTTC. Protein sequence: CASSQDYPDSDYEQYF. Combining the CDR3 with reference TRBV14 and TRBJ2-7 gives the whole variable domain EAGVTQFPSHSVIEKGQTVTLRCDPISGHDNLYWYRRVMGKEIKFLLHFVKESKQDESGMPNNRFLAERTGGTYSTLKVQPAELEDSGVYFCASSQDYPDSDYEQYFGPGTRLTVT.

The rearrangement links TRBV4-1 to TRBJ2-3, with D hard to call. CDR1 is MGHRA, CDR2 YSYEKL, per germline. The length of the CDR3 is 15 residues. Trimming pared 0 bases from V and 4 bases from J, leaving 11 bases between. The CDR3 sequence: CASSQESQVADTQYF. The CDR3, as DNA: TGCGCCAGCAGCCAAGAGTCGCAGGTGGCAGATACGCAGTATTTT.

V gene TRBV19 combines with J gene TRBJ2-1; D unclear. V was pared by 5 bases and J by 5 bases, with 10 bases between. The CDR3 is made up of 13 amino acids. CDR1 is LNHDA and CDR2 is SQIVND in the germline V gene (reference sequence). CDR3 residues: CASSQQRDNEQFF. In DNA, the CDR3 is TGTGCCAGTAGTCAGCAACGTGACAATGAGCAGTTCTTC.

V gene TRBV5-1 combines with J gene TRBJ1-1; no definite D call. CDR1 and CDR2 (germline): SGHRS, YFSETQ. CDR3 size: 15 residues. Trimming pared 3 bases from V and 0 bases from J, leaving 12 bases between. DNA of the CDR3: TGCGCCAGCAGCTCGGCTACCACCCTGAACACTGAAGCTTTCTTT. Amino acids: CASSSATTLNTEAFF.

V and J are TRBV6-5 and TRBJ1-2, with D unclear. The CDR3 is 15 amino acids. Germline V gives CDR1 MNHEY, CDR2 SVGAGI. Trimming took 6 bases from V and 1 from J, leaving 15 bases between them. CDR3 in DNA: TGTGCCAGCAGGTATAACAGCGCTCTTAACTATGGCTACACCTTC. This translates into CASRYNSALNYGYTF.

The rearrangement joins TRBV4-1 to TRBJ2-3; either TRBD1 or TRBD2 may fit D (6 bases each). The V gene's germline CDR1 is MGHRA and CDR2 YSYEKL. Trimming stripped 1 base from V and 7 bases from J, with 12 bases between. CDR3 length: 14 amino acids. The CDR3 spells CASSQGEGGNTQYF. The CDR3 DNA reads as TGCGCCAGCAGCCAAGGAGAGGGGGGAAATACGCAGTATTTT.

The rearrangement joins TRBV25-1 to TRBJ2-6; D ambiguous. V was trimmed by 3 bases and J by 0 bases, leaving 12 bases between them. CDR3 length equals 17 residues. Per germline, CDR1 MGHDK and CDR2 SYGVNS. Here the CDR3 reads CASSDPQRVSGANVLTF. As DNA, the CDR3 is TGTGCCAGCAGTGACCCTCAAAGGGTCTCTGGGGCCAACGTCCTGACTTTC. Full variable domain (remainder filled in from reference TRBV25-1 and TRBJ2-6): EADIYQTPRYLVIGTGKKITLECSQTMGHDKMYWYQQDPGMELHLIHYSYGVNSTEKGDLSSESTVSRIRTEHFPLTLESARPSHTSQYLCASSDPQRVSGANVLTFGAGSRLTVL.

The chain employs TRBV7-6 and TRBJ2-6; tentatively, D is TRBD2 (5 bases). The CDR3 has 18 amino acids. The V and J ends lost 2 bases and 0 bases respectively, with 14 bases between them. Germline lookup yields CDR1 SGHVS and CDR2 FNYEAQ. CDR3: CASSLREWGDSGANVLTF. CDR3 nucleotides: TGTGCCAGCAGCTTAAGGGAGTGGGGAGACTCTGGGGCCAACGTCCTGACTTTC.

The J gene is TRBJ2-5, the V gene TRBV2; possibly TRBD1 for D (8 bases). The V and J ends lost 7 bases and 9 bases respectively, with 15 bases between them. Germline V lookup: CDR1 SNHLY, CDR2 FYNNEI. There are 12 residues in the CDR3. The CDR3 DNA reads as TGTGCCAGCACCTCACAGGGGGGGGCCCAGTACTTC. Encoded protein: CASTSQGGAQYF.

The chain uses TRBV25-1 and TRBJ1-2, with TRBD1 matching 9 bases. V lost 2 bases, J lost 8 bases, and 9 bases stayed unmatched. The V gene's germline CDR1 is MGHDK and CDR2 SYGVNS. This CDR3 spans 15 amino acids. As DNA, the CDR3 is TGTGCCAGCAGTGAACTCTCGGGACAGGGCGAGGGCTACACCTTC. Translation: CASSELSGQGEGYTF.

About this clone: A read error may produce the germline difference seen at one junction end. The chain uses TRBV7-8 and TRBJ2-3, with D perhaps TRBD1 or TRBD2 (5 bases each). CDR3 length: 14 amino acids. Germline CDR1 SGHVS, CDR2 FQNEAQ. The CDR3 nucleotides read TGTGTCAGCATCCCTTGGGGGAGCACAGATACGCAGTATTTT. Encoded protein: CVSIPWGSTDTQYF.

The chain links TRBV7-9 to TRBJ2-5, with D unclear. V lost 5 bases and J lost 5, with 9 bases in between. Germline lookup yields CDR1 SEHNR and CDR2 FQNEAQ (reference sequence). The CDR3 totals 12 residues. The CDR3 loop reads CASSLRMETQYF. The CDR3 DNA is TGTGCCAGCAGCCTCCGTATGGAGACCCAGTACTTC.

This chain uses TRBV5-6 with TRBJ1-3, with no clear D. The CDR3 covers 14 residues. V was cut by 4 bases and J by 1 base, with 9 bases left in between. From germline, CDR1 is SGHDT and CDR2 YYEEEE. The CDR3 DNA reads as TGTGCCAGCAGCCCCTGGCAGTCTGGAAACACCATATATTTT. It yields the protein CASSPWQSGNTIYF.

The gene calls are TRBV5-1 and TRBJ2-1; D tentatively reads TRBD1 or TRBD2 (5 bases each). The CDR3 covers 14 residues. Germline V gives CDR1 SGHRS, CDR2 YFSETQ. Between the trimmed V and J ends, which lost 1 base and 5 bases, there was a span of 10 bases. CDR3 sequence (DNA): TGCGCCAGCAGCTTGCAGGGACGGAACAATGAGCAGTTCTTC. Encoded protein: CASSLQGRNNEQFF.

The chain uses TRBV6-1 and TRBJ1-5; D uncertain. The V end was cut by 5 bases, the J end by 0 bases, with 5 bases between. Germline CDR1 is MNHNS and CDR2 is SASEGT. CDR3 size: 13 residues. CDR3 bases: TGTGCCAGCAGTATACATAGCAATCAGCCCCAGCATTTT. This gives the protein CASSIHSNQPQHF.

The chain carries TRBV6-5 and TRBJ1-1; TRBD1 might be the D (6 bases). With 3 bases removed from V and 2 bases from J, the gap between germline ends came to 10 bases. Germline CDR1 and CDR2: MNHEY and SVGAGI. This CDR3 is built from 14 residues. The CDR3 coding sequence is TGTGCCAGCAGTTATCGGGGGCGAAACACTGAAGCTTTCTTT. Protein sequence: CASSYRGRNTEAFF.

The J gene is TRBJ2-7, the V gene TRBV10-1, with TRBD2 matching over 10 bases. Trimming at V came to 4 bases and at J to 6 bases, leaving 6 bases not matched to a gene. This CDR3 spans 14 amino acids. In germline, CDR1 is WNHNN, CDR2 SYGVQD (reference sequence). This CDR3 reads CASSGSSGSSEQYF. CDR3 nucleotide sequence: TGCGCCAGCAGTGGGTCTAGCGGGAGTAGCGAGCAGTACTTC.

CDR3 loop: CASSAPADTQYF. As DNA, the CDR3 is TGCGCCAGCAGCGCGCCGGCAGATACGCAGTATTTT. The V call is TRBV10-1, the J call TRBJ2-3; no clear D. This CDR3 is 12 amino acids long. Deletions cut 6 bases from V and 4 bases from J, with 8 bases between. Germline lookup yields CDR1 WNHNN and CDR2 SYGVQD (reference sequence).

The chain is built from TRBV9 and TRBJ1-2; 8 bases are shared with TRBD1. Germline CDR1 reads SGDLS; CDR2 reads YYNGEE. The CDR3 is 16 amino acids. V gave up 3 bases and J gave up 5 bases; unmatched junction bases: 12. The CDR3 DNA is TGTGCCAGCAGCGGGGGCAGGGGGCTGTCCTTATATGGCTACACCTTC. It yields the protein CASSGGRGLSLYGYTF.

V gene TRBV7-6 combines with J gene TRBJ2-3, with 9 bases lining up with TRBD1. J was trimmed by 8 bases and V by 5 bases; bases with no gene match: 11. CDR3 length equals 15 residues. Germline V gives CDR1 SGHVS, CDR2 FNYEAQ. The CDR3 spells CASSPTGGGSPTQYF. CDR3 nucleotides: TGTGCCAGCAGCCCCACAGGGGGCGGATCTCCTACGCAGTATTTT. The variable domain in full, with the rest retrieved from reference TRBV7-6 and TRBJ2-3, is GAGVSQSPRYKVTKRGQDVALRCDPISGHVSLYWYRQALGQGPEFLTYFNYEAQQDKSGLPNDRFSAERPEGSISTLTIQRTEQRDSAMYRCASSPTGGGSPTQYFGPGTRLTVL.

V and J are TRBV27 and TRBJ2-7; D possibly uses TRBD1 or TRBD2 (5 bases each). V dropped 3 bases and J dropped 0 bases, with 18 bases sitting between them. Germline V gene sequence: CDR1 MNHEY, CDR2 SMNVEV (reference sequence). CDR3 length: 17 amino acids. CDR3 loop: CASSFAPGTASSYEQYF. DNA of the CDR3: TGTGCCAGCAGTTTTGCGCCCGGGACCGCCAGCTCCTACGAGCAGTACTTC.